The 29 T cell receptor beta chains below come from one sample, sequenced in a study of T cell responses to AZD1222 COVID-19 vaccine. Data came from immunoSEQ multiplex PCR; TCRdb stores just in-frame clones and leaves some out. The sample has 200,000 or so clones, approximately 95% seen once. The sample in question was peripheral blood, obtained 28 days after the second AZD1222 dose. Source of these receptors: an adult who received the AZD1222 COVID-19 vaccine.

The chain recombines TRBV25-1 with TRBJ1-6; the match to TRBD1 covers 7 bases. After removal of 2 bases from V and 9 bases from J, the junction contained 7 bases not matched to a gene. CDR3 length: 15 residues. In germline, CDR1 is MGHDK, CDR2 SYGVNS. The CDR3 loop is CASSEGHRGTSPLHF. DNA of the CDR3: TGTGCCAGCAGTGAAGGGCACAGGGGCACTTCACCCCTCCACTTT.

CDR3 in amino acids: CASSLEPGGNYGYTF. In nucleotides, the CDR3 is TGCGCCAGCAGCCTCGAACCGGGCGGAAACTATGGCTACACCTTC. The chain is built from TRBV5-1 and TRBJ1-2; D not certain. Germline assignment: CDR1 SGHRS and CDR2 YFSETQ. CDR3 length equals 15 residues. V lost 4 bases and J lost 2, with 15 bases in between.

This chain joins TRBV7-6 and TRBJ2-2; the D gene is possibly TRBD2 (6 bases). Per the germline V gene, CDR1 is SGHVS and CDR2 is FNYEAQ. V shed 1 base and J shed 5 bases, with 11 bases lying between them. The CDR3 has 15 residues. CDR3 DNA: TGTGCCAGCAGCTTAGGCGGGGTATGGACCGGGGAGCTGTTTTTT. It is translated as CASSLGGVWTGELFF.

The chain carries TRBV11-2 and TRBJ1-4; D call uncertain. From germline, CDR1 is SGHAT and CDR2 FQNNGV. The CDR3 has 17 residues. The V end was cut by 4 bases, the J end by 0 bases, with 15 bases between. Here the CDR3 DNA reads TGTGCCAGCAGCTCCCGCTTGGGAGACGCAACTAATGAAAAACTGTTTTTT. Encoded protein: CASSSRLGDATNEKLFF.

The V gene is TRBV29-1, the J gene TRBJ1-5; D remains ambiguous. CDR1 SQVTM and CDR2 ANQGSEA come from the germline V gene. This CDR3 spans 13 amino acids. V lost 6 bases to trimming and J lost 7 bases, with 16 bases between them. The CDR3 bases are TGCAGCGTGGCTCCCTCAGAGGGCCAGCCCCAGCATTTT. Translated: CSVAPSEGQPQHF. Supplemented by reference TRBV29-1 and TRBJ1-5, the full variable domain reads SAVISQKPSRDICQRGTSLTIQCQVDSQVTMMFWYRQQPGQSLTLIATANQGSEATYESGFVIDKFPISRPNLTFSTLTVSNMSPEDSSIYLCSVAPSEGQPQHFGDGTRLSIL.

J is TRBJ1-4 and V is TRBV19; D not certain. Trimming shortened V by 7 bases and J by 4 bases, and 7 bases separated the two germline ends. The CDR3 is 12 amino acids. CDR1 is LNHDA and CDR2 is SQIVND in the germline V gene (reference sequence). The CDR3 DNA is TGTGCCAGTAAAACGGGTAATGAAAAACTGTTTTTT. As protein: CASKTGNEKLFF.

This chain links TRBV27 with TRBJ1-1, with D maybe TRBD1 (5 bases). Trimming removed 4 bases from V and 4 bases from J, with 13 bases in between. CDR1 and CDR2 (germline): MNHEY, SMNVEV (reference sequence). CDR3 length: 14 amino acids. The CDR3 sequence is CASSYAGSGTEAFF. The CDR3 bases are TGTGCCAGCAGTTATGCAGGGTCGGGCACTGAAGCTTTCTTT.

The chain employs TRBV4-2 and TRBJ1-5; 8 bases are shared with TRBD1. The germline CDR1 and CDR2 sequences are LGHNA and YNFKEQ. This CDR3 spans 15 amino acids. Trimming at V came to 1 base and at J to 3 bases, leaving 2 bases not matched to a gene. CDR3 in amino acids: CASSQVDRDNQPQHF. The CDR3 region has the DNA TGTGCCAGCAGCCAAGTGGACAGGGACAATCAGCCCCAGCATTTT.

The chain employs TRBV7-9 and TRBJ2-5, with D tentatively TRBD1 (5 bases). This CDR3 comprises 12 residues. The germline V and J ends were trimmed by 5 bases and 2 bases, with 6 bases remaining between them. Germline assignment: CDR1 SEHNR and CDR2 FQNEAQ (reference sequence). In DNA form, the CDR3 reads TGTGCCAGCAGCAGACAGCAAGAGACCCAGTACTTC. The encoded protein is CASSRQQETQYF.

This chain joins TRBV6-5 and TRBJ2-3; TRBD2 matches at 8 bases. Germline trimming cut 5 bases from V and 4 bases from J; bases unmatched to any gene: 5. This CDR3 contains 14 residues. The germline V gene encodes CDR1 MNHEY and CDR2 SVGAGI. This chain's CDR3 is CASSPGGGADTQYF. CDR3 nucleotides: TGTGCCAGCAGTCCGGGAGGGGGGGCAGATACGCAGTATTTT.

The J gene is TRBJ1-1, the V gene TRBV7-3, with a weak D call TRBD1 (6 bases). Germline V gene data show CDR1 as SGHTA and CDR2 as FQGTGA. This CDR3 has 14 amino acids. V gave up 1 base and J gave up 6 bases, with 12 bases separating them. The CDR3 is CASSLSRGGAEAFF. The CDR3 DNA is TGTGCCAGCAGCTTAAGCAGGGGTGGGGCTGAAGCTTTCTTT.

The V call is TRBV27, the J call TRBJ1-2; 9 positions agree with TRBD1. Germline V gene data show CDR1 as MNHEY and CDR2 as SMNVEV (reference sequence). The CDR3 is 13 residues long. Unmatched junction bases numbered 4, after V lost 3 bases and J lost 8 bases. The CDR3 region has the DNA TGTGCCAGCAGTTTCTACGGGACAGGGGGCTACACCTTC. Translated: CASSFYGTGGYTF.

The CDR3 loop is CASSVRGPEGYTF. CDR3 coding DNA: TGTGCCAGCAGTGTCAGGGGGCCCGAAGGCTACACCTTC. This chain uses TRBV2 with TRBJ1-2; 8 nucleotides line up with TRBD1. There are 13 residues in the CDR3. V lost 4 bases and J lost 8; bases outside the gene matches: 6. Germline CDR1 reads SNHLY; CDR2 reads FYNNEI.

The chain combines TRBV6-6 with TRBJ1-1; D possibly corresponds to TRBD1 (5 bases). The ends were cut back, 6 bases at V and 6 bases at J, with 11 bases in the middle. The CDR3 loop spans 12 amino acids. Germline V lookup: CDR1 MNHNY, CDR2 SVGAGI (reference sequence). This chain's CDR3 is CASSPGGAEAFF. For the CDR3, the DNA is TGTGCCAGCAGCCCAGGAGGGGCTGAAGCTTTCTTT.

This chain links TRBV18 with TRBJ2-1, with a weak D call TRBD2 (5 bases). The CDR3 consists of 13 residues. V dropped 6 bases and J dropped 8 bases, with 14 bases sitting between them. Germline V lookup: CDR1 KGHSH, CDR2 LQKENI. CDR3 DNA sequence: TGTGCCAGCTCCCCCCCGGGGTTCGATGAGCAGTTCTTC. This sequence encodes CASSPPGFDEQFF.

The chain links TRBV5-1 to TRBJ1-1; perhaps TRBD1 as D (6 bases). Per the germline V gene, CDR1 is SGHRS and CDR2 is YFSETQ. The V gene lost 5 bases and the J gene lost 2 bases, with 16 bases spanning the gap. The CDR3 has 15 amino acids. CDR3 region: CASRPPGHRNTEAFF. In nucleotides, the CDR3 is TGCGCCAGCAGGCCTCCGGGACACCGAAACACTGAAGCTTTCTTT.

This rearrangement joins TRBV7-8 to TRBJ2-1; TRBD2 is a possible D gene (5 bases). This CDR3 has 14 amino acids. V dropped 3 bases and J dropped 14 bases, with 20 bases sitting between them. CDR1 is SGHVS, CDR2 FQNEAQ, per germline. The chain's CDR3 is CASSFVDSHLDEFF. In nucleotides, the CDR3 is TGTGCCAGCAGCTTCGTGGACTCACACCTGGATGAGTTCTTC.

The rearrangement joins TRBV7-3 to TRBJ1-6; D is uncertain. Germline CDR1 and CDR2: SGHTA and FQGTGA. This CDR3 contains 14 residues. Trimming stripped 1 base from V and 8 bases from J, with 9 bases between. The CDR3 sequence: CASSLNSVDSPLHF. DNA of the CDR3: TGTGCCAGCAGCTTAAATTCAGTCGATTCACCCCTCCACTTT.

V gene TRBV28 combines with J gene TRBJ2-5; D is perhaps TRBD1 or TRBD2 (5 bases each). V gave up 6 bases and J gave up 4 bases, with 12 bases separating them. Per germline, CDR1 MDHEN and CDR2 SYDVKM. The CDR3 is 13 amino acids. CDR3 amino acids: CASRPGASETQYF. CDR3 in DNA: TGTGCCAGCAGGCCCGGGGCTTCAGAGACCCAGTACTTC.

This chain uses TRBV19 with TRBJ2-3, with D hard to call. CDR3 length: 12 amino acids. Germline lookup yields CDR1 LNHDA and CDR2 SQIVND (reference sequence). V shed 1 base and J shed 5 bases, with 4 bases lying between them. The CDR3 reads CASSIGQDTQYF. CDR3 nucleotides: TGTGCCAGTAGTATAGGACAAGATACGCAGTATTTT.

This chain links TRBV7-2 with TRBJ1-6, with D perhaps matching TRBD1 (5 bases). CDR3 length: 19 amino acids. V lost 1 base and J 0 bases, leaving 16 bases between the germline ends. Germline CDR1 SGHTA, CDR2 FQGNSA. For the CDR3, the DNA is TGTGCCAGCAGCTTAGGGGGACGTGGGGGATCCTCCTATAATTCACCCCTCCACTTT. Its translation: CASSLGGRGGSSYNSPLHF.

CDR3 sequence: CASTSGNLQETQYF. The CDR3 nucleotides are TGTGCCAGCACTTCAGGGAATCTACAAGAGACCCAGTACTTC. This chain joins TRBV6-5 and TRBJ2-5, with TRBD1 as a possible D gene (5 bases). CDR1 and CDR2 (germline): MNHEY, SVGAGI. This CDR3 has 14 amino acids. Between the trimmed V and J ends, which lost 7 bases and 2 bases, there was a span of 14 bases.

J is TRBJ1-5 and V is TRBV7-3; no clear D. Germline lookup yields CDR1 SGHTA and CDR2 FQGTGA. Trimming shortened V by 1 base and J by 6 bases, and 7 bases separated the two germline ends. CDR3 length: 13 amino acids. In DNA, the CDR3 is TGTGCCAGCAGCTTAAATATGGGTCAGCCCCAGCATTTT. As protein: CASSLNMGQPQHF.

The chain employs TRBV4-3 and TRBJ2-7; TRBD1 might be the D (6 bases). This CDR3 contains 15 residues. Germline V gene sequence: CDR1 LGHNA, CDR2 YSLEER. V shed 0 bases and J shed 3 bases, with 12 bases lying between them. The CDR3 loop reads CASSQDNRAHYEQYF. CDR3 bases: TGCGCCAGCAGCCAAGATAACAGGGCACACTACGAGCAGTACTTC.

The chain carries TRBV7-8 and TRBJ2-5; no reliable D call. The CDR3 has 15 amino acids. Germline values: CDR1 SGHVS, CDR2 FQNEAQ. V was shortened by 5 bases and J by 2 bases, with 15 bases between the two germline ends. CDR3 sequence: CASSRRMTVQETQYF. CDR3 sequence (DNA): TGTGCCAGCAGCCGGCGCATGACGGTACAAGAGACCCAGTACTTC.

The J gene is TRBJ1-6, the V gene TRBV10-3; TRBD1 is a possible D gene (5 bases). The ends were cut back, 0 bases at V and 6 bases at J, with 9 bases in the middle. Germline lookup yields CDR1 ENHRY and CDR2 SYGVKD. This CDR3 is 15 amino acids long. DNA of the CDR3: TGTGCCATCAGTGAGTCCTGGGACTCTAATTCACCCCTCCACTTT. Translated: CAISESWDSNSPLHF.

The chain is built from TRBV9 and TRBJ1-1; D is undetermined. Germline CDR1 SGDLS, CDR2 YYNGEE. The V gene lost 4 bases and the J gene lost 0 bases, with 10 bases spanning the gap. The CDR3 sequence is 14 residues long. This CDR3 is CASSPSRVNTEAFF. As DNA, the CDR3 is TGTGCCAGCAGCCCGTCAAGGGTGAACACTGAAGCTTTCTTT. The entire variable domain, with the rest obtained from reference TRBV9 and TRBJ1-1, is as follows: DSGVTQTPKHLITATGQRVTLRCSPRSGDLSVYWYQQSLDQGLQFLIQYYNGEERAKGNILERFSAQQFPDLHSELNLSSLELGDSALYFCASSPSRVNTEAFFGQGTRLTVV.

This clone was observed once. The chain carries TRBV27 and TRBJ2-7; D remains ambiguous. The length of the CDR3 is 13 residues. Germline loops: CDR1 MNHEY, CDR2 SMNVEV (reference sequence). Trimming removed 7 bases from V and 5 bases from J, with 15 bases in between. The CDR3 nucleotides are TGTGCCAGCACCACTCTTAAGAAGGACGAGCAGTACTTC. Its protein is CASTTLKKDEQYF.

V is TRBV12-3 or TRBV12-4 and J is TRBJ1-6; D is unclear. The CDR3 totals 12 residues. The germline V and J ends were trimmed by 8 bases and 7 bases, with 9 bases remaining between them. CDR3 DNA: TGTGCCAGCTGTCTTCCGAATTCACCCCTCCACTTT. It codes for CASCLPNSPLHF.